This T cell receptor beta chain derives from a study of blood T cell repertoires in COVID-19. Assay: immunoSEQ multiplex PCR; the TCRdb copy retains only in-frame clones and omits some. The sample records 45,000 or so clones, approximately 85% being singletons. Trimming cost V 6 bases and J 0 bases, with 10 bases left between them. This CDR3 is 14 amino acids long. Germline loops: CDR1 MGHDK, CDR2 SYGVNS. The chain joins TRBV25-1 to TRBJ2-3; D might be TRBD2 (5 bases). Sequences were obtained from peripheral blood. The receptor was isolated from a human donor in a cohort sampled during active COVID-19. Here the CDR3 DNA reads TGTGCCAGCAGCGCGAGACTAAGCACAGATACGCAGTATTTT. It yields the protein CASSARLSTDTQYF.